This TCR beta chain derives from a study of T-cell memory formation after mild COVID-19. Researchers used 5'RACE with constant-segment primers to make TCR alpha and TCR beta cDNA libraries that carry sample barcodes and UMIs. TCRdb processed the 5' RACE reads anew with MiXCR; each CDR3 protein has one entry. In the table there are 200,000 or so distinct CDR3 sequences, more than 15% of which are singletons. Germline CDR1 MDHEN, CDR2 SYDVKM. There are 13 residues in the CDR3. Trimming pared 9 bases from V and 7 bases from J, leaving 15 bases between. The sequencing sample was made of PBMCs or a T cell subset sorted from them (not recorded which). The rearrangement uses TRBV28 and TRBJ1-4; perhaps TRBD1 as D (6 bases). The clonotype comes from an adult woman who had mild COVID-19 (a few samples of this study predate the infection). Cell type and time point are not known. The CDR3 spells CASNDRFGEKLFF. The CDR3 DNA reads as TGTGCCAGTAACGACAGGTTTGGTGAAAAACTGTTTTTT. The whole variable domain, remainder taken from reference TRBV28 and TRBJ1-4, is DVKVTQSSRYLVKRTGEKVFLECVQDMDHENMFWYRQDPGLGLRLIYFSYDVKMKEKGDIPEGYSVSREKKERFSLILESASTNQTSMYLCASNDRFGEKLFFGSGTQLSVL.